This T cell receptor (beta chain) was documented in a study of tumor and adjacent non-tumor tissue in lung cancer. Findings of the study overall: Tumor repertoires had a smaller top 100 clone share than normal lung.

On this clonotype itself: Its antigen is not known.

This sample's RNA came from whole unsorted tissue. A modified ARM-PCR protocol with three rounds of nested PCR amplified TCRbeta. Using its own MiXCR run on the multiplex PCR reads, TCRdb lists one record per CDR3 protein. The table shows some 84,000 distinct CDR3 sequences, with around two thirds occurring only once. Per germline, CDR1 MNHNS and CDR2 SASEGT. There are 15 residues in the CDR3. With 7 bases removed from V and 13 bases from J, the gap between germline ends came to 25 bases. Sequenced material: lung tumor tissue. The chain employs TRBV6-1 and TRBJ2-2; TRBD1 might be the D (6 bases). This TCR was sampled from a man between 65 and 79 years old with non-small cell lung cancer. The DNA of the CDR3 is TGTGCCAGCAAACAGGGACACCAGACGGCCAGGGGGCTGTTTTTT. Its protein is CASKQGHQTARGLFF.